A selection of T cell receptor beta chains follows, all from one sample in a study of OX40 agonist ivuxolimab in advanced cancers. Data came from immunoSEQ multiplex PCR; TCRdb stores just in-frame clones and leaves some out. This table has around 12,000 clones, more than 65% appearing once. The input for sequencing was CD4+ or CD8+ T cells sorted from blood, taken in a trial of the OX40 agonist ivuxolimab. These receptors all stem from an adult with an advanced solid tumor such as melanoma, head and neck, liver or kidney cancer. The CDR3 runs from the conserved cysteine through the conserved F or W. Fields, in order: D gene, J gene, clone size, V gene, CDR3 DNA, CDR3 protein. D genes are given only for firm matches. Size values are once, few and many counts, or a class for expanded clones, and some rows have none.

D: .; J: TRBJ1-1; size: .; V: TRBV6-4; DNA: TGTGCCAGCAGTGAAAGTCATGAGGGGACTGAAGCTTTCTTT; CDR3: CASSESHEGTEAFF
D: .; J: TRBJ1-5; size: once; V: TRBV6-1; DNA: TGTGCCAGCCGGTCGGCTCGTCAGCCCCAGCATTTT; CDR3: CASRSARQPQHF
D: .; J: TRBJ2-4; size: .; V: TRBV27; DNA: TGTGCCAGCAGTTTGAGTAGGGGATCCATTCAGTACTTC; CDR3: CASSLSRGSIQYF
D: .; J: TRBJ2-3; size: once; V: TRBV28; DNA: TGTGCCAGCAGTTTATTGGGCTCGGAGCTTACGCAGTATTTT; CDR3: CASSLLGSELTQYF
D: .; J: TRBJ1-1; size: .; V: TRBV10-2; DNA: TGCGCCAGCAGTGAGTGGCGATTCCCAAATGGGGGTGAGGCTGAAGCTTTCTTT; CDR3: CASSEWRFPNGGEAEAFF
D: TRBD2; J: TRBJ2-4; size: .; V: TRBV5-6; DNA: TGTGCCAGCAGCTTGAGCGGGAATTTAAACATTCAGTACTTC; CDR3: CASSLSGNLNIQYF
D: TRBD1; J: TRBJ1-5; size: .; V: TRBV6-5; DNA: TGTGCCAGCAGTTACTCGCCCGACAGGGGGCAGCCCCAGCATTTT; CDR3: CASSYSPDRGQPQHF
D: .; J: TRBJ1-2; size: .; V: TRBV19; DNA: TGTGCCAGTAGTATGGCAGGGGAATTTCTTTTAGACTATGGCTACACCTTC; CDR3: CASSMAGEFLLDYGYTF
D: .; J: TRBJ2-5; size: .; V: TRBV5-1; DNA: TGCGCCAGCAGCACGGGGTTAGTGCGAGAGACCCAGTACTTC; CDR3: CASSTGLVRETQYF
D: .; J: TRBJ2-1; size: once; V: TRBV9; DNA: TGTGCCAGCAGCGTAGTCCCCCGGAGAGGCGACAATGAGCAGTTCTTC; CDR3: CASSVVPRRGDNEQFF
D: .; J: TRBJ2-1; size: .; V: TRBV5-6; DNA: TGTGCCAGCAGCGCTCTGGGCGTAGGGCTTGAGCAGTTCTTC; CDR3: CASSALGVGLEQFF
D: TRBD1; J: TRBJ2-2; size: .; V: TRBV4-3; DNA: TGCGCCAGCAGCCCCTTGACAGGGAGCCTCGCGAACACCGGGGAGCTGTTTTTT; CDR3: CASSPLTGSLANTGELFF
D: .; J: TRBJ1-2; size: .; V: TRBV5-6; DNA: TGTGCCAGCAGCTTAGAGCTGTACTTTGGCTACACCTTC; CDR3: CASSLELYFGYTF
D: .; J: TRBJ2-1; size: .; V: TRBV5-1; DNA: TGCGCCAGCAGCTTACTTCCCCCCGACAATGAGCAGTTCTTC; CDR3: CASSLLPPDNEQFF
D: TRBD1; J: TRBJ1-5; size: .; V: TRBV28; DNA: TGTGCCAGCAGTGAGACCGGGACAGGGGGCAAGCAGCCCCAGCATTTT; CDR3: CASSETGTGGKQPQHF
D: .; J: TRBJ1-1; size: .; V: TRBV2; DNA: TGTGCCAGCAGTGAAGCGCTTCCGGGGACACCGAACACTGAAGCTTTCTTT; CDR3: CASSEALPGTPNTEAFF
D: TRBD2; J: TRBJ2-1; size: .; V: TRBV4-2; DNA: TGTGCCAGCAGCCAAGAGGGTAGCGGGGGCTCCTACAATGAGCAGTTCTTC; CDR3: CASSQEGSGGSYNEQFF
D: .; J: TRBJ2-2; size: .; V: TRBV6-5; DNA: TGTGCCAGCCTGAACTCGAACACCGGGGAGCTGTTTTTT; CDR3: CASLNSNTGELFF
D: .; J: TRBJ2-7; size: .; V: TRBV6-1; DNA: TGTGCCAGCAGCTTTACTTCCTACGAGCAGTACTTC; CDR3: CASSFTSYEQYF
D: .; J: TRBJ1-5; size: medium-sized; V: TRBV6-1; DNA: TGTGCCAGCAGTGAAAGATACGGGGGGCTGGATCAGCCCCAGCATTTT; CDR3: CASSERYGGLDQPQHF
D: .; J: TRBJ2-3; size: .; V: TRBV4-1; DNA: TGCGCCAGCAGCCAAGATGCATCAGATACGCAGTATTTT; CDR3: CASSQDASDTQYF
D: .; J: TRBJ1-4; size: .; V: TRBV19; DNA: TGTGCCAGTAGTAATTCGAACAGGGCCAATCGTCTCAAAGAAAAACTGTTTTTT; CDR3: CASSNSNRANRLKEKLFF
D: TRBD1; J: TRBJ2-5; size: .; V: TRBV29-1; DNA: TGCAGCCGACTTGGACAGGATGGAGAGACCCAGTACTTC; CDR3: CSRLGQDGETQYF
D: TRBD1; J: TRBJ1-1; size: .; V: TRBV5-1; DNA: TGCGCCAGCAGCTGGGACAGCCTTATGAACACTGAAGCTTTCTTT; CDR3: CASSWDSLMNTEAFF
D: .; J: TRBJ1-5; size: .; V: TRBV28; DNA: TGTGCCAGCAGTTTATTTTCGGGGGTGGACAATCAGCCCCAGCATTTT; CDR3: CASSLFSGVDNQPQHF
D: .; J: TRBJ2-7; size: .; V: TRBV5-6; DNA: TGTGCCAGCAGCTTCCTGGGATACGAGCAGTACTTC; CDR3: CASSFLGYEQYF
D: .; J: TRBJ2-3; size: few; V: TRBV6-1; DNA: TGTGCCAGCAGTGGACATGAGACAGATACGCAGTATTTT; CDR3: CASSGHETDTQYF
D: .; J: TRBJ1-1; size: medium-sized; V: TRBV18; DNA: TGTGCCAGCTCACCACCTGAGGACACTGAAGCTTTCTTT; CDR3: CASSPPEDTEAFF
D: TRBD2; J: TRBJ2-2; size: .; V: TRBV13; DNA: TGTGCCAGCAGCCATGGGACTAGTGGTACCGGGGAGCTGTTTTTT; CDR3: CASSHGTSGTGELFF
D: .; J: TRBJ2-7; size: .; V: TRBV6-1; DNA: TGTGCCAGCAGTGAAAGTGGTAACAGCCATTACGAGCAGTACTTC; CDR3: CASSESGNSHYEQYF
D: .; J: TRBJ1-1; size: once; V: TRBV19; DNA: TGTGCCAGTAAACAGGGAATAAACACTGAAGCTTTCTTT; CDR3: CASKQGINTEAFF
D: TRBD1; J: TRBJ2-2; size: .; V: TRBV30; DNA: TGTGCCGGGACAGGGATGGGCGGGGAGCTGTTTTTT; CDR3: CAGTGMGGELFF
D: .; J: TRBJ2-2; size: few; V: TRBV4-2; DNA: TGTGCCAGCAGCTCCGTCGGGGACACCGGGGAGCTGTTTTTT; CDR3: CASSSVGDTGELFF
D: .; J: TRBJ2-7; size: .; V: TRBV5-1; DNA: TGCGCCAGCAGCAGTTCAGGGGTTGTGGGGTACGAGCAGTACTTC; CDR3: CASSSSGVVGYEQYF
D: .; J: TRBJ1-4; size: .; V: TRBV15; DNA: TGTGCCACCAGCGACAACGCCGGGACAACAACAGAAAAACTGTTTTTT; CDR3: CATSDNAGTTTEKLFF
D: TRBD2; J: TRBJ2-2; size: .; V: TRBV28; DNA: TGTGCCAGCAGTCTAGCGGGTGGGACCGGGGAGCTGTTTTTT; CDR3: CASSLAGGTGELFF
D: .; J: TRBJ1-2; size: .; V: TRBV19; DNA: TGTGCCAGTAGTCTCACAGTAAGCTATGGCTACACCTTC; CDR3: CASSLTVSYGYTF
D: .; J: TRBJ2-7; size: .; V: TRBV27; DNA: TGTGCCGGCAGTTTGGACAGCCCCTACGAGCAGTACTTC; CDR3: CAGSLDSPYEQYF
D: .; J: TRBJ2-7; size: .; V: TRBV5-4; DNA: TGTGCCAGCAGCTCGGGGAACGAGCAGTACTTC; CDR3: CASSSGNEQYF
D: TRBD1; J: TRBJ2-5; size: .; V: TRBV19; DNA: TGTGCCAGTACCAGAAAGGGGGCGCCCCAGTACTTC; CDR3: CASTRKGAPQYF
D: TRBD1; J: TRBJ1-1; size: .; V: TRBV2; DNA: TGTGCCAGCAGTGGGGGACAGGGGACGACTGAAGCTTTCTTT; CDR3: CASSGGQGTTEAFF
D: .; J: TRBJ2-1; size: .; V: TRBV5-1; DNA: TGCGCCAGCAGCGAAGCAGGGGATTTGTACAATGAGCAGTTCTTC; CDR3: CASSEAGDLYNEQFF